Listed below are T cell receptor beta chains from one sample, sequenced in a study of regulatory T cells in long-lasting Graves disease. MiXCR was run by TCRdb on the multiplex PCR reads, yielding one entry per CDR3 protein. The sample carries fewer than 400,000 distinct CDR3 sequences, 20% to 25% recorded once. The sequencing used peripheral blood mononuclear cells (PBMCs), collected when the disease was refractory, from a patient treated with antithyroid drugs. All receptors come from a female donor with Graves disease. Both conserved end residues are part of each CDR3. A D gene is named only where the DNA matches it firmly. Rows may omit the clone size; those that give it use once, few, many or a size class.

>TRBV14|TRBJ2-5|-|-
CASSQGVAKAAETQYF
TGTGCCAGCAGCCAAGGAGTCGCAAAAGCCGCAGAGACCCAGTACTTC
>TRBV6-1|TRBJ1-6|many|TRBD1
CASTQTGGFSGSPLHF
TGTGCCAGCACTCAAACAGGGGGCTTTTCGGGTTCACCCCTCCACTTT
>TRBV9|TRBJ2-2|-|-
CASSADASGELFF
TGTGCCAGCAGCGCAGACGCTTCCGGGGAGCTGTTTTTT
>TRBV6-1|TRBJ1-1|many|-
CASRHWTGGGWTEAFF
TGTGCCAGCCGCCATTGGACCGGGGGGGGCTGGACTGAAGCTTTCTTT
>TRBV5-6|TRBJ1-1|many|-
CASSLPHRFGGVNTEAFF
TGTGCCAGCAGCCTACCCCACAGGTTTGGGGGGGTGAACACTGAAGCTTTCTTT
>TRBV3-1|TRBJ2-2|-|TRBD1
CASSRGQGRTGELLF
TGTGCCAGCAGCCGCGGACAGGGTCGGACCGGGGAGCTGCTTTTT
>TRBV6-2/TRBV6-3|TRBJ2-2|-|-
CASSYQVYTGELFF
TGTGCCAGCAGTTACCAGGTGTACACCGGGGAGCTGTTTTTT
>TRBV7-6|TRBJ1-2|many|-
CASSPLWGRDYGYTF
TGTGCCAGCAGCCCCCTTTGGGGGCGAGACTATGGCTACACCTTC
>TRBV3-1|TRBJ1-2|few|-
CASSQETAGYTF
TGTGCCAGCAGCCAAGAAACGGCTGGCTACACCTTC
>TRBV28|TRBJ2-5|many|TRBD2
CASSSLTGTSMQTQYF
TGTGCCAGCAGTTCTTTAACCGGGACTAGTATGCAGACCCAGTACTTC
>TRBV29-1|TRBJ1-1|-|-
CSAKMGGAAFF
TGCAGCGCCAAAATGGGGGGGGCAGCTTTCTTT
>TRBV7-2|TRBJ1-1|-|-
CASSFREAFF
TGTGCCAGCAGCTTTCGTGAAGCTTTCTTT
>TRBV12-3/TRBV12-4|TRBJ2-2|few|-
CASSPRRGNQGAGELFF
TGTGCCAGCAGCCCCCGGCGCGGGAACCAGGGCGCCGGGGAGCTGTTTTTT
>TRBV7-9|TRBJ1-1|-|-
CASSLEKTVQNTEAFF
TGTGCCAGCAGCTTAGAGAAAACAGTCCAGAACACTGAAGCTTTCTTT
>TRBV30|TRBJ2-7|-|-
CAWSSGTYEQYF
TGTGCCTGGAGTAGCGGTACCTACGAGCAGTACTTC
>TRBV7-3|TRBJ2-5|many|-
CASSLGIALGETQYF
TGTGCCAGCAGCTTAGGGATAGCGTTGGGAGAGACCCAGTACTTC
>TRBV7-9|TRBJ1-4|-|-
CASSSLGGLKEEKLFF
TGTGCCAGCAGCTCACTAGGGGGACTGAAGGAAGAAAAACTGTTTTTT
>TRBV20-1|TRBJ2-7|few|-
CSARDQGLADSYEQYF
TGCAGTGCTAGAGATCAGGGGCTAGCGGACTCCTACGAGCAGTACTTC
>TRBV7-9|TRBJ2-5|few|TRBD1
CASSHSGTGLQETQYF
TGTGCCAGCAGCCACTCCGGGACAGGGCTCCAAGAGACCCAGTACTTC
>TRBV6-8|TRBJ2-4|-|TRBD1
CASSSGTGAPRDF
TGTGCCAGCAGTTCCGGGACAGGGGCCCCAAGGGACTTC
>TRBV20-1|TRBJ1-5|-|-
CSASEGRSSNQPQHF
TGCAGTGCTAGTGAAGGCAGAAGTAGCAATCAGCCCCAGCATTTT
>TRBV28|TRBJ2-2|-|TRBD1
CASSFWTGNTGELFF
TGTGCCAGCAGTTTTTGGACAGGGAATACCGGGGAGCTGTTTTTT
>TRBV29-1|TRBJ2-1|-|-
CSVPDRYNEQFF
TGCAGCGTACCGGACAGATACAATGAGCAGTTCTTC
>TRBV19|TRBJ2-7|few|-
CATQQAYEQYF
TGTGCCACCCAACAAGCCTACGAGCAGTACTTC
>TRBV7-3|TRBJ2-2|-|-
CASSPLGSTGELFF
TGTGCCAGCAGCCCCCTAGGGAGCACCGGGGAGCTGTTTTTT
>TRBV18|TRBJ1-5|few|TRBD1
CASSPPGTGGDQPQHF
TGTGCCAGCTCACCTCCCGGGACAGGTGGGGATCAGCCCCAGCATTTT
>TRBV7-9|TRBJ2-3|-|TRBD2
CASSLGLAGDSDTQYF
TGTGCCAGCAGCTTAGGACTAGCGGGAGATTCAGATACGCAGTATTTT
>TRBV30|TRBJ1-2|-|-
CAWSVGGAGGYTF
TGTGCCTGGAGTGTCGGGGGCGCTGGTGGCTACACCTTC
>TRBV28|TRBJ2-7|many|TRBD1
CASRTTGARVSQYF
TGTGCCAGCAGAACTACAGGGGCCCGAGTCTCGCAGTACTTC